The clone carrying this TCR beta chain was found many times. After removal of 1 base from V and 7 bases from J, the junction contained 8 bases not matched to a gene. CDR3 length: 16 residues. The germline V gene has CDR1 MNHNS and CDR2 SASEGT. Diagnosis of hyperthyroidism was new in patients aged 18 to 65, and its duration was under 2 months. Reasons for excluding patients were uncontrolled infection, other autoimmune disease, pregnancy or lactation. The diagnostic basis comprised clinical symptoms, serum thyroxine and TRAb, thyroid ultrasound and orbital computed tomography. Template material for amplifying TCR beta CDR3 regions consisted of RNA transcripts. The HTBI set primed first-round TCR CDR3 RT-PCR. TCRdb passed the multiplex PCR reads through MiXCR, listing each CDR3 protein once. This table holds around 500,000 distinct CDR3 sequences, around 15% found once. This sample was taken from a study of T cells in Graves' hyperthyroidism and ophthalmopathy. Study context: The authors collected peripheral blood at initial diagnosis, before any treatment.

V and J are TRBV6-1 and TRBJ2-1, with 9 bases lining up with TRBD1. The TCR comes from a woman between 40 and 50 years old with Graves' hyperthyroidism. Sequencing used blood. The CDR3 bases are TGTGCCAGCAGTGAAGTTGGGACAGGGCGTTCGAATGAGCAGTTCTTC. Translation gives CASSEVGTGRSNEQFF.